Presented here are 27 T cell receptor beta chains from one specimen sequenced in a study of T cell responses to AZD1222 COVID-19 vaccine. Only in-frame clones appear in the TCRdb table, and some are missing; sequencing was by immunoSEQ multiplex PCR. The sample records about 100,000 clones, 75% to 90% being singletons. The sample consisted of peripheral blood, taken 28 days after the second AZD1222 dose. These receptors were taken from an adult who received the AZD1222 COVID-19 vaccine.

This chain links TRBV19 with TRBJ1-1; D is possibly TRBD1 (6 bases). Per germline, CDR1 LNHDA and CDR2 SQIVND (reference sequence). This CDR3 region has 13 residues. V lost 1 base and J lost 8, with 11 bases in between. The CDR3 nucleotides read TGTGCCAGTAGTATAGGGGTAGACAGGGAAGCTTTCTTT. Its translation: CASSIGVDREAFF.

The chain is built from TRBV5-8 and TRBJ1-6, with D unresolved. Between the trimmed V and J ends, which lost 1 base and 7 bases, there was a span of 3 bases. Germline lookup yields CDR1 SGHTS and CDR2 YDEGEE. CDR3 length equals 12 residues. This CDR3 is CASSLWNSPLHF. The CDR3 DNA is TGTGCCAGCAGCTTGTGGAATTCACCCCTCCACTTT.

The V call is TRBV30, the J call TRBJ2-1; D not resolved. Germline loops: CDR1 GTSNPN, CDR2 SVGIG (reference sequence). V lost 2 bases to trimming and J lost 4 bases, with 9 bases between them. CDR3 length: 13 amino acids. The CDR3 region has the DNA TGTGCCTGGAGTAAGATACAGTACAATGAGCAGTTCTTC. As protein: CAWSKIQYNEQFF.

The chain links TRBV6-6 to TRBJ1-4, with a tentative D call TRBD1 (6 bases). CDR3 length: 17 residues. The germline V gene has CDR1 MNHNY and CDR2 SVGAGI (reference sequence). V lost 5 bases and J 4 bases, leaving 20 bases between the germline ends. The CDR3 DNA reads TGTGCCAGCAGTCACGACAGGCGGGGCAAAGTTAATGAAAAACTGTTTTTT. As protein: CASSHDRRGKVNEKLFF.

The genes are TRBV6-5 and TRBJ1-2; 7 positions match TRBD1. The V gene end was trimmed by 2 bases and the J gene end by 4 bases; junction bases not matched to a gene: 4. The V gene's germline CDR1 is MNHEY and CDR2 SVGAGI. The CDR3 totals 14 residues. DNA for the CDR3: TGTGCCAGCAGTTACACGGACAGGAGCTATGGCTACACCTTC. This encodes CASSYTDRSYGYTF.

This clone has a single count. The chain is built from TRBV7-2 and TRBJ2-1, with 9 bases lining up with TRBD2. This CDR3 has 15 amino acids. Losses at the gene ends were 5 bases for V and 5 bases for J; bases not matched to a gene: 7. Germline loops: CDR1 SGHTA, CDR2 FQGNSA. CDR3 DNA: TGTGCCAGCAGCACGGGACTAGCTCGGGACAATGAGCAGTTCTTC. The encoded protein is CASSTGLARDNEQFF.

The chain has TRBV3-1 (or the pseudogene TRBV3-2) and TRBJ1-2; D is undetermined. Looked up from germline, CDR1 is LGHDT and CDR2 is YNNKEL (reference sequence). There are 13 residues in the CDR3. Trimming pared 4 bases from V and 8 bases from J, leaving 14 bases between. This CDR3 reads CASSLDGIGGYTF. In nucleotides, the CDR3 is TGTGCCAGCAGCCTGGACGGTATAGGAGGCTACACCTTC.

V gene TRBV12-5 combines with J gene TRBJ2-5, with no clear D. This CDR3 has 13 amino acids. CDR1 is LGHNT, CDR2 FRNRAP, per germline. Trimming shortened V by 2 bases and J by 4 bases, and 8 bases separated the two germline ends. The CDR3, as DNA: TGTGCTAGTGGTTTGTTCAACGGAGAGACCCAGTACTTC. It specifies CASGLFNGETQYF.

The rearrangement joins TRBV5-4 to TRBJ2-5; weak D call: TRBD2 (6 bases). Germline CDR1 and CDR2: SGHNT and YYREEE (reference sequence). The CDR3 length is 14 residues. Trimming took 4 bases from V and 2 from J, leaving 12 bases between them. The CDR3 loop is CASSDGTLQETQYF. The DNA of the CDR3 is TGTGCCAGCAGCGATGGGACTTTACAAGAGACCCAGTACTTC.

The rearrangement joins TRBV12-2 to TRBJ2-7. TRBV12-2 represents a pseudogene. The CDR3 extends over 15 amino acids. CDR3 in DNA: TGTGCAAGTCGCTCCAAACCCGGAAGGGACTACGAGCAGTACTTC. Protein product: CASRSKPGRDYEQYF.

This clone was counted between two and nine times. V is TRBV2 and J is TRBJ2-4; 10 bases fit TRBD1. CDR1 is SNHLY and CDR2 is FYNNEI in the germline V gene. CDR3 length: 12 residues. V lost 6 bases, J lost 9 bases, and 2 bases stayed unmatched. CDR3 in DNA: TGTGCCAGCAGGGACAGGGGGGCCATTCAGTACTTC. Protein: CASRDRGAIQYF.

Only one count was recorded for this clone. The CDR3 loop is CASSPSDWSPLNTEAFF. Here the CDR3 DNA reads TGTGCCAGTAGTCCCTCGGACTGGAGTCCGTTGAACACTGAAGCTTTCTTT. The rearrangement links TRBV19 to TRBJ1-1; D gene unclear. Germline loops: CDR1 LNHDA, CDR2 SQIVND (reference sequence). This CDR3 spans 17 amino acids. The ends were cut back, 5 bases at V and 0 bases at J, with 19 bases in the middle.

This clone was detected once. The chain joins TRBV2 to TRBJ2-3; D is uncertain. V was shortened by 6 bases and J by 0 bases, with 16 bases between the two germline ends. This CDR3 is built from 16 residues. From germline, CDR1 is SNHLY and CDR2 FYNNEI. For the CDR3, the DNA is TGTGCCAGCAGCGATCTAGACCGGATAAGCACAGATACGCAGTATTTT. It translates to CASSDLDRISTDTQYF.

This clone has only one observation. V usage is TRBV20-1 and J usage is TRBJ1-2; D gene unclear. There are 10 residues in the CDR3. The V gene's germline CDR1 is DFQATT and CDR2 SNEGSKA (reference sequence). Trimming removed 3 bases from V and 8 bases from J, with 7 bases in between. The chain's CDR3 is CSASPGGYTF. The CDR3 DNA reads as TGCAGTGCTAGCCCGGGGGGCTACACCTTC.

The chain couples TRBV2 to TRBJ2-7; 9 bases are a match to TRBD1. Losses at the gene ends were 4 bases for V and 2 bases for J; bases not matched to a gene: 3. The CDR3 loop spans 14 amino acids. Germline V gives CDR1 SNHLY, CDR2 FYNNEI. The CDR3 here is CASSAGTGTYEQYF. In DNA, the CDR3 is TGTGCCAGCAGTGCCGGGACAGGGACCTACGAGCAGTACTTC.

V usage is TRBV3-1 (or the pseudogene TRBV3-2) and J usage is TRBJ1-1, with 7 bases aligning to TRBD1. The CDR3 consists of 14 residues. The germline V gene encodes CDR1 LGHDT and CDR2 YNNKEL (reference sequence). The ends lost 3 bases at V and 6 bases at J; junction bases unmatched: 7. Here the CDR3 DNA reads TGTGCCAGCAGCCACAATCCGACAGGGTCTGAAGCTTTCTTT. Its protein is CASSHNPTGSEAFF.

The chain employs TRBV19 and TRBJ1-2; TRBD1 matches at 8 bases. The germline V gene has CDR1 LNHDA and CDR2 SQIVND (reference sequence). CDR3 length equals 14 residues. Losses at the gene ends were 5 bases for V and 3 bases for J; bases not matched to a gene: 5. Here the CDR3 DNA reads TGTGCCAGTAGTGACAGGGGTGGGGACTATGGCTACACCTTC. It translates to CASSDRGGDYGYTF.

Comments on this clone: Relative to the germline gene, one junction end is altered; a read error may explain this. The chain joins TRBV7-7 to TRBJ2-5, with TRBD2 identical over 13 bases. Per the germline V gene, CDR1 is SSHAT and CDR2 is FNYEAQ (reference sequence). The CDR3 has 18 amino acids. The CDR3 sequence: CASSARLAGGGVQETQYF. In DNA, the CDR3 is TGTGCTAGCAGCGCCCGACTAGCGGGAGGTGGGGTACAAGAGACCCAGTACTTC.

This clone came up once. The chain is built from TRBV6-5 and TRBJ1-1, with 9 bases identical to TRBD1. With 1 base clipped from V and 10 bases from J, the junction kept 13 bases outside the gene matches. CDR3 length: 16 residues. Germline V gene sequence: CDR1 MNHEY, CDR2 SVGAGI. CDR3: CASSYYPGQGTVGAFF. For the CDR3, the DNA is TGTGCCAGCAGTTACTACCCGGGACAGGGCACGGTTGGAGCTTTCTTT.

The chain recombines TRBV20-1 with TRBJ1-4, with D maybe TRBD1 (6 bases). CDR3 length: 16 residues. Germline V gene lookup returns CDR1 DFQATT and CDR2 SNEGSKA (reference sequence). Trimming pared 3 bases from V and 6 bases from J, leaving 20 bases between. The CDR3, as DNA: TGCAGTGCTAGTCAGGGGTTCGGGTTGTTGGATGAAAAACTGTTTTTT. Its protein is CSASQGFGLLDEKLFF.

CDR3 sequence (DNA): TGTGCCAGCAGCTTAGAGGGGGCAGCTGGAAACACCATATATTTT. This encodes CASSLEGAAGNTIYF. The rearrangement joins TRBV7-8 to TRBJ1-3; 7 bases align to TRBD1. The CDR3 has 15 amino acids. The germline V gene has CDR1 SGHVS and CDR2 FQNEAQ. Losses at the gene ends were 1 base for V and 2 bases for J; bases not matched to a gene: 2.

This chain joins TRBV19 and TRBJ1-5; D gene uncertain. Per germline, CDR1 LNHDA and CDR2 SQIVND (reference sequence). CDR3 size: 16 residues. Trimming took off 4 bases at V and 3 bases at J, with 16 bases between the two ends. The CDR3 protein is CASSTSGQTLNQPQHF. CDR3 nucleotide sequence: TGTGCCAGTAGTACCTCTGGGCAGACTCTCAATCAGCCCCAGCATTTT.

This clone was detected only once. The rearrangement uses TRBV20-1 and TRBJ1-5; a possible D gene is TRBD1 (5 bases). This CDR3 is built from 15 residues. Germline loops: CDR1 DFQATT, CDR2 SNEGSKA (reference sequence). Trimming cost V 5 bases and J 0 bases, with 14 bases left between them. This CDR3 reads CSAGEGDYSNQPQHF. The CDR3 DNA sequence: TGCAGTGCTGGTGAAGGGGATTATAGCAATCAGCCCCAGCATTTT.

This rearrangement joins TRBV29-1 to TRBJ1-1; D gene ambiguous. CDR3 length: 10 residues. V lost 8 bases and J lost 3, with 7 bases in between. Germline CDR1 and CDR2: SQVTM and ANQGSEA. The CDR3 coding sequence is TGCAGCTCGGGCGACACTGAAGCTTTCTTT. It encodes CSSGDTEAFF.

This chain links TRBV7-9 with TRBJ2-3, with D possibly being TRBD2 (5 bases). Germline values: CDR1 SEHNR, CDR2 FQNEAQ (reference sequence). V shed 0 bases and J shed 4 bases, with 8 bases lying between them. The CDR3 is made up of 14 amino acids. The CDR3 loop reads CASSLAGVADTQYF. CDR3 coding DNA: TGTGCCAGCAGCTTAGCGGGAGTAGCAGATACGCAGTATTTT.

V and J are TRBV19 and TRBJ1-2; 10 nucleotides match TRBD1. V dropped 8 bases and J dropped 7; count of bases not matched to a gene: 7. This CDR3 comprises 13 residues. Germline V CDR1 and CDR2: LNHDA, SQIVND (reference sequence). CDR3 residues: CASGRGQGTGYTF. As DNA, the CDR3 is TGTGCCAGTGGAAGGGGACAGGGGACTGGCTACACCTTC.

CDR3 coding DNA: TGTGCCAGCAGCCAAGATCTTCCAGGCCCCGTTTCTGGAAACACCATATATTTT. Translated, it gives CASSQDLPGPVSGNTIYF. The rearrangement joins TRBV4-2 to TRBJ1-3; D uncertain. The V end lost 0 bases, the J end lost 1 base, and 16 bases lay between the germline ends. CDR3 length: 18 amino acids. Germline loops: CDR1 LGHNA, CDR2 YNFKEQ.